A selection of T cell receptor beta chains follows, all from one sample in a study of blood T cell repertoires in COVID-19. The protocol was immunoSEQ multiplex PCR, while the TCRdb copy is restricted to in-frame clones and leaves out a portion. The table shows 120,000 to 150,000 clones, with around nine tenths occurring only once. Sequencing was performed on peripheral blood. Receptors originate from a woman in her forties or fifties with active or convalescent COVID-19. The CDR3 runs from the conserved cysteine through the conserved F or W.

v_call	j_call	cdr3_aa
TRBV14	TRBJ2-1	CASSQKTGPRYEQFF
TRBV6-5	TRBJ2-7	CASRTPGVYEQYF
TRBV6-1	TRBJ2-7	CASSEPSLQFYEQYF
TRBV6-6	TRBJ1-1	CASTQGGSAEAFF
TRBV11-2	TRBJ2-7	CASSSLASYDEQYF
TRBV4-2	TRBJ2-5	CASSQGVRETQYF
TRBV27	TRBJ1-2	CASSLGGARNYGYTF
TRBV18	TRBJ2-7	CASSQGSPSYEQYF
TRBV5-1	TRBJ2-1	CASSLGSLDNEQFF
TRBV2	TRBJ2-3	CASIRTGSVDTQYF
TRBV12-3/TRBV12-4	TRBJ1-1	CASSLGAPPEAFF
TRBV30	TRBJ1-1	CAWSVLGGIEAFF
TRBV3-1/TRBV3-2	TRBJ1-1	CASSQGQGNTEAFF
TRBV11-3	TRBJ2-7	CASTLSQKLSGRAHDEQYF
TRBV18	TRBJ1-1	CASSPNAYTVNTEAFF